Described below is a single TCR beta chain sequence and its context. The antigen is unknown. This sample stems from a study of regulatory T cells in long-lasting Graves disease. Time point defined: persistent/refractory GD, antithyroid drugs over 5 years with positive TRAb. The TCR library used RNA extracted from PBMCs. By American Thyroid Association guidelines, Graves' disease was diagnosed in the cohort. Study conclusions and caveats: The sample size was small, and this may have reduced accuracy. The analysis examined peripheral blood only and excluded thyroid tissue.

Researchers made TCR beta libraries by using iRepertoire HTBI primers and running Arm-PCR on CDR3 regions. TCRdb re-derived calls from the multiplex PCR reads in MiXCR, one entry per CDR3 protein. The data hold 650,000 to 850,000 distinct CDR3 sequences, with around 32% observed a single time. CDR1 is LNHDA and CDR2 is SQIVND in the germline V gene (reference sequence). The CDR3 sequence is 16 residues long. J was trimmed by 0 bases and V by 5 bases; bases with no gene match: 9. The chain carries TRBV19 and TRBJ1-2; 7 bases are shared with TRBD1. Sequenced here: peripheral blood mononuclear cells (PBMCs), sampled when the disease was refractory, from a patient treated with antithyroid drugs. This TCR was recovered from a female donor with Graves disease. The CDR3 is CASSLPGTDSNYGYTF. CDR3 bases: TGTGCCAGTAGTCTACCCGGGACAGACTCTAACTATGGCTACACCTTC.